The 9 T cell receptor beta chains presented below share a single source sample, sequenced in a study of spatial heterogeneity in lung cancer. Findings of the study overall: Tumor mutation count correlated with how many alpha and beta TCRs expanded intratumorally.

For these receptors, no antigen is known. Indicated time point: sample taken at primary tumor resection. Via MiXCR, TCRdb re-called the 5' RACE reads, giving one row per CDR3 protein. This sample has 4,000 to 5,500 distinct CDR3 sequences; around 12% occur once, and the top ten carry roughly a quarter. The sample consisted of lung tumor tissue, taken at surgery. The receptors were sampled from a male donor with early-stage non-small cell lung cancer.

This clonotype is labeled medium-sized. This beta chain turned up in a library designed for alpha chains; as an off-target read, its abundance says little. The chain couples TRBV20-1 to TRBJ2-3; D call uncertain. Looked up from germline, CDR1 is DFQATT and CDR2 is SNEGSKA (reference sequence). The CDR3 loop spans 12 amino acids. CDR3 sequence reads: CGPLGIEDTQYF. As DNA, the CDR3 is TGCGGTCCTTTGGGGATAGAAGATACGCAGTATTTT.

There are a few counts of this clonotype. This beta chain was picked up by a library intended for alpha chains and is off target, so its count carries little meaning. The V and J genes are TRBV4-3 and TRBJ1-5; D unclear. Trimming cost V 0 bases and J 2 bases, with 8 bases left between them. Germline CDR1 reads LGHNA; CDR2 reads YSLEER. The CDR3 totals 15 residues. The CDR3 is CASSQDGPGNQPQHF. In DNA form, the CDR3 reads TGCGCCAGCAGCCAAGATGGACCGGGCAATCAGCCCCAGCATTTT.

By share of the sample, this clonotype is medium-sized. The library was designed around alpha chains, so this beta chain is a stray read whose abundance carries little weight. The genes are TRBV20-1 and TRBJ1-2, with 7 bases matching TRBD1. There are 13 residues in the CDR3. Germline values: CDR1 DFQATT, CDR2 SNEGSKA (reference sequence). The CDR3, as DNA: TGCAAAATAACAGGGGTGGGAGTTCATGGCTACACCTTC. Amino acid sequence: CKITGVGVHGYTF.

Comment on this clonotype: This beta chain is an unintended read in a library built for alpha chains; its size means little. This rearrangement joins TRBV4-1 to TRBJ2-3; D perhaps matches TRBD2 (7 bases). The CDR3 contains 16 residues. The germline CDR1 and CDR2 sequences are MGHRA and YSYEKL. V gave up 4 bases and J gave up 5 bases, with 19 bases separating them. This CDR3 reads CASSLSLGGARDTQYF. The CDR3 nucleotides read TGCGCCAGCAGCCTATCCCTGGGGGGGGCGCGAGATACGCAGTATTTT.

This clonotype has ten or more counts. A library made for alpha chains picked up this beta chain off target, so its size means little. V and J are TRBV6-6 and TRBJ2-7; D is uncertain. The CDR3 sequence is 13 residues long. Trimming removed 6 bases at V and 0 bases at J, with 9 bases between. Per germline, CDR1 MNHNY and CDR2 SVGAGI (reference sequence). In nucleotides, the CDR3 is TGTGCCAGCAGATCAACAGTCTCCTACGAGCAGTACTTC. It codes for CASRSTVSYEQYF.

By sample fraction, this clonotype is hyperexpanded. This beta chain is off target for a library built for alpha chains, so its abundance means little. The chain has TRBV7-9 and TRBJ2-1, with TRBD2 identical over 9 bases. Germline loops: CDR1 SEHNR, CDR2 FQNEAQ (reference sequence). With V trimmed by 1 base and J by 3 bases, 1 base remained unmatched. The CDR3 spans 15 residues. Here the CDR3 DNA reads TGTGCCAGCAGCTTAGGAGCGGGGGGCTACAATGAGCAGTTCTTC. Translation: CASSLGAGGYNEQFF.

This clonotype is judged medium-sized. This beta chain turned up in a library designed for alpha chains; as an off-target read, its abundance says little. The chain recombines TRBV5-1 with TRBJ2-7; perhaps TRBD1 as D (6 bases). In germline, CDR1 is SGHRS, CDR2 YFSETQ. Trimming took 0 bases from V and 3 from J, leaving 10 bases between them. This CDR3 has 14 residues. The CDR3 sequence: CASSLAGQDYEQYF. Here the CDR3 DNA reads TGCGCCAGCAGCTTGGCGGGACAAGACTACGAGCAGTACTTC.

This clonotype was seen a handful of times. Since it is a stray read in a library aimed at alpha chains, this beta chain has a size that is not meaningful. J is TRBJ2-3 and V is TRBV6-6; D uncertain. With 0 bases removed from V and 3 bases from J, the gap between germline ends came to 7 bases. The CDR3 runs to 14 residues. Looked up from germline, CDR1 is MNHNY and CDR2 is SVGAGI (reference sequence). The CDR3 protein is CASSYSLTTDTQYF. CDR3 DNA: TGTGCCAGCAGTTACTCTCTGACTACAGATACGCAGTATTTT.

This clonotype is labeled as medium-sized. Because the library targeted alpha chains, this beta chain is an off-target read whose size means little. J is TRBJ2-3 and V is TRBV6-5; D possibly corresponds to TRBD2 (5 bases). V was trimmed by 8 bases and J by 3 bases, leaving 12 bases between them. Germline V lookup: CDR1 MNHEY, CDR2 SVGAGI. There are 13 residues in the CDR3. In DNA form, the CDR3 reads TGTGCCAGCCAAACGTCGGGAACAGATACGCAGTATTTT. Amino acids: CASQTSGTDTQYF.